This entry concerns a single T cell receptor (beta chain). Its antigen remains undetermined. No base quality information exists; no much larger clone differs at one position. The sample is drawn from a study of T cell changes during pregnancy in multiple sclerosis (dated by TCRdb to between 2017 and 2020). Concerning the study at large: The study examined how the T cell repertoire changed over the course of pregnancy in women with multiple sclerosis.

The CDR3 runs 14 amino acids, cysteine and phenylalanine included. The only DNA kept is the CDR3, 42 bases in frame from the first base. The germline V gene supplies CDR1 SQVTM and CDR2 ANQGSEA. For this chain, trimming is 6 bases at the V end and 4 bases at the J end, and the number of junction bases without a gene match is 10. The library was made by the immunoSEQ multiplex PCR assay. TCRdb's version of the immuneACCESS table is confined to in-frame rearrangements and falls short of the full clone set. An unresolved V gene accounts for under half of the shortfall where checked; the remainder is of unknown origin. The sample table contains more than 95,000 clones; only one count was recorded for approximately 93% of them. The leading ten clones occupy 0.99% of the sample.

The sequence links TRBV29-1 to TRBJ2-7, with 9 bases in between that match TRBD2. The clonotype originates from a female donor with multiple sclerosis, enrolled in a pregnancy study. This specimen consisted of peripheral blood, obtained after pregnancy. DNA sequence: TGCAGCGTGGCCCCCGGGACTAGCTCTTACGAGCAGTACTTC. This gives the protein CSVAPGTSSYEQYF.